The 9 T cell receptor beta chains below were found in one sample sequenced in a study of control samples from healthy donors and cancer patients. Generated by immunoSEQ multiplex PCR, the TCRdb table keeps only in-frame clones and is missing some. Seen here are fewer than 15,000 clones, roughly 71% observed once, and the top ten hold roughly 8%. Sequencing used formalin-fixed, paraffin-embedded tissue. All receptors come from a male donor with melanoma.

CDR3 sequence reads: CASSASGLVTDTQYF. CDR3 DNA: TGTGCCAGCAGTGCTAGCGGGTTAGTCACAGATACGCAGTATTTT. The rearrangement links TRBV2 to TRBJ2-3, with 8 bases that match TRBD2. This CDR3 comprises 15 residues. The junction had 5 bases not matched to a gene; V was cut back by 4 bases and J by 2 bases. The germline gives CDR1 SNHLY, CDR2 FYNNEI.

The chain joins TRBV28 to TRBJ1-4; the D gene is possibly TRBD1 (6 bases). V gave up 1 base and J gave up 0 bases, with 15 bases separating them. CDR3 length equals 18 residues. Germline CDR1 MDHEN, CDR2 SYDVKM. For the CDR3, the DNA is TGTGCCAGCAGTTTATTCCACCTAACAGGGACAACTAATGAAAAACTGTTTTTT. It encodes CASSLFHLTGTTNEKLFF.

This sequence joins TRBV7-2 and TRBJ2-7, with a weak D call TRBD2 (6 bases). The CDR3 length is 15 residues. Trimming took 5 bases from V and 5 from J, leaving 19 bases between them. CDR1 is SGHTA, CDR2 FQGNSA, per germline. CDR3 residues: CASSPIPGGVNEQYF. DNA of the CDR3: TGTGCCAGCAGCCCAATACCTGGAGGGGTCAACGAGCAGTACTTC.

This clone was counted once. The CDR3 region has the DNA TGCGCCAGCAGCGGACAGGGACTAACGGGGGGAGTCTACGAGCAGTACTTC. This gives the protein CASSGQGLTGGVYEQYF. J is TRBJ2-7 and V is TRBV5-1; TRBD1 might be the D (8 bases). Germline assignment: CDR1 SGHRS and CDR2 YFSETQ. The CDR3 is 17 residues long. V lost 4 bases, J lost 3 bases, and 23 bases lay in between.

This chain links TRBV18 with TRBJ1-1, with D perhaps matching TRBD1 (5 bases). The CDR3 consists of 18 residues. Germline CDR1 is KGHSH and CDR2 is LQKENI. V was pared by 1 base and J by 1 base, with 19 bases between. As DNA, the CDR3 is TGTGCCAGCTCACCACAAGGGGCCTTGGGAGGAAAGAACACTGAAGCTTTCTTT. Its translation is CASSPQGALGGKNTEAFF.

The genes are TRBV28 and TRBJ2-1, with 10 bases lining up with TRBD2. The germline V gene has CDR1 MDHEN and CDR2 SYDVKM. After removal of 5 bases from V and 5 bases from J, the junction contained 15 bases not matched to a gene. The CDR3 sequence is 18 residues long. The CDR3 DNA is TGTGCCAGCAGTCCACTTCTAAGCGGGGGGGCCGTAAACAATGAGCAGTTCTTC. It yields the protein CASSPLLSGGAVNNEQFF.

V usage is TRBV28 and J usage is TRBJ1-2; D unresolved. Trimming took off 6 bases at V and 2 bases at J, with 7 bases between the two ends. The CDR3 has 12 residues. CDR1 is MDHEN, CDR2 SYDVKM, per germline. The CDR3 sequence is CASRYMNYGYTF. CDR3 nucleotide sequence: TGTGCCAGCAGGTATATGAACTATGGCTACACCTTC.

This rearrangement joins TRBV18 to TRBJ1-2; D is unclear. This CDR3 is built from 15 residues. The V gene's germline CDR1 is KGHSH and CDR2 LQKENI. Trimming took off 0 bases at V and 4 bases at J, with 12 bases between the two ends. CDR3: CASSPPVFRAYGYTF. The CDR3 DNA reads as TGTGCCAGCTCACCACCGGTCTTTAGGGCCTATGGCTACACCTTC.

As to this clone: Different DNA sequences within this sample yield the same CDR3. The chain joins TRBV11-2 to TRBJ2-3, with TRBD2 matching 12 bases. CDR3 length equals 15 residues. Unmatched junction bases numbered 5, after V lost 5 bases and J lost 5 bases. Looked up from germline, CDR1 is SGHAT and CDR2 is FQNNGV. Here the CDR3 DNA reads TGTGCCAGCAGCCAAGGACTAGCGGGGTTAGATACGCAGTATTTT. This encodes CASSQGLAGLDTQYF.